The 23 T cell receptor beta chains presented below share a single source sample, sequenced in a study of radiation and T cells in renal cell carcinoma. Here immunoSEQ multiplex PCR was the method, and the copy in TCRdb shows in-frame clones only, minus some. This table holds some 120,000 clones, around 81% found once. Time point described: blood 2 weeks post-SBRT. Described treatment: 15 Gy SBRT to primary tumor, nephrectomy 4 weeks later. Specimen: blood, collected from a patient whose treatment included radiotherapy and nephrectomy. The receptors were gathered from a man over 45 with renal cell carcinoma.

V gene TRBV5-1 combines with J gene TRBJ2-5; 7 bases match TRBD1. Germline assignment: CDR1 SGHRS and CDR2 YFSETQ. V shed 3 bases and J 4 bases; nucleotides not matched to a gene: 6. The CDR3 sequence is 14 residues long. For the CDR3, the DNA is TGCGCCAGCAGCTGGGACAGCCCTGGAGAGACCCAGTACTTC. Translated: CASSWDSPGETQYF.

This clone came up a few times. The rearrangement joins TRBV28 to TRBJ2-7; TRBD2 aligns across 12 bases. Germline CDR1 MDHEN, CDR2 SYDVKM. The CDR3 contains 16 residues. The J segment lost 2 bases and the V segment lost 4 bases, leaving 6 bases of the junction unmatched. The CDR3 reads CASSSRRLAGAYEQYF. The CDR3 region has the DNA TGTGCCAGCAGTTCCCGAAGACTAGCGGGAGCCTACGAGCAGTACTTC.

The genes are TRBV28 and TRBJ1-2, with D perhaps matching TRBD1 (5 bases). Trimming removed 6 bases from V and 0 bases from J, with 11 bases in between. Germline CDR1 and CDR2: MDHEN and SYDVKM. The CDR3 runs to 14 residues. The DNA for the CDR3 is TGTGCCAGCAGGCGACTGGGGGCTAACTATGGCTACACCTTC. This codes for CASRRLGANYGYTF.

The chain carries TRBV19 and TRBJ2-7; D is possibly TRBD1 or TRBD2 (5 bases each). Deletions cut 7 bases from V and 1 base from J, with 17 bases between. The CDR3 consists of 15 residues. Germline V lookup: CDR1 LNHDA, CDR2 SQIVND (reference sequence). Here the CDR3 reads CASTSVLGGSYEQYF. Here the CDR3 DNA reads TGTGCCAGTACCTCCGTCCTTGGGGGTTCCTACGAGCAGTACTTC.

A single count supports this clone. The chain couples TRBV29-1 to TRBJ2-7, with a possible D match to TRBD2 (6 bases). This CDR3 is built from 11 residues. The ends were cut back, 6 bases at V and 7 bases at J, with 13 bases in the middle. The germline gives CDR1 SQVTM, CDR2 ANQGSEA. CDR3 sequence reads: CSVWVRGEQYF. The CDR3 DNA is TGCAGCGTATGGGTTCGGGGGGAGCAGTACTTC.

The V and J genes are TRBV30 and TRBJ1-2, with 9 bases that match TRBD1. The junction had 8 bases not matched to a gene; V was cut back by 4 bases and J by 8 bases. This CDR3 is built from 13 residues. Germline V lookup: CDR1 GTSNPN, CDR2 SVGIG (reference sequence). This chain's CDR3 is CAWIGQGRVGYTF. In nucleotides, the CDR3 is TGTGCCTGGATTGGACAGGGGCGGGTCGGCTACACCTTC. Looking up the rest from reference TRBV30 and TRBJ1-2 gives the full variable domain: SQTIHQWPATLVQPVGSPLSLECTVEGTSNPNLYWYRQAAGRGLQLLFYSVGIGQISSEVPQNLSASRPQDRQFILSSKKLLLSDSGFYLCAWIGQGRVGYTFGSGTRLTVV.

The chain uses TRBV7-2 and TRBJ1-2, with TRBD1 identical over 8 bases. The length of the CDR3 is 14 residues. After removal of 2 bases from V and 8 bases from J, the junction contained 7 bases not matched to a gene. Per germline, CDR1 SGHTA and CDR2 FQGNSA. CDR3 protein: CASSLPDRAGGYTF. DNA for the CDR3: TGTGCCAGCAGCTTACCGGACAGGGCAGGGGGCTACACCTTC.

The chain is built from TRBV19 and TRBJ1-4; 7 nucleotides agree with TRBD1. Losses at the gene ends were 3 bases for V and 5 bases for J; bases not matched to a gene: 9. The CDR3 runs 16 residues. CDR1 is LNHDA, CDR2 SQIVND, per germline (reference sequence). The CDR3 coding sequence is TGTGCCAGTAGTATCCTCACAGGGGCGCCGAATGAAAAACTGTTTTTT. It yields the protein CASSILTGAPNEKLFF. The whole variable domain, filled in from reference TRBV19 and TRBJ1-4, reads DGGITQSPKYLFRKEGQNVTLSCEQNLNHDAMYWYRQDPGQGLRLIYYSQIVNDFQKGDIAEGYSVSREKKESFPLTVTSAQKNPTAFYLCASSILTGAPNEKLFFGSGTQLSVL.

The chain links TRBV7-2 to TRBJ1-4; no definite D call. CDR1 and CDR2 from the germline V gene are SGHTA and FQGNSA. Trimming stripped 6 bases from V and 2 bases from J, with 10 bases between. The CDR3 totals 14 residues. The CDR3 DNA is TGTGCCAGCAGGTCCGCGGCGACTAATGAAAAACTGTTTTTT. This gives the protein CASRSAATNEKLFF.

The genes are TRBV27 and TRBJ2-5; a weak D match, TRBD1 (6 bases). This CDR3 has 17 amino acids. Germline V gene sequence: CDR1 MNHEY, CDR2 SMNVEV (reference sequence). Between the trimmed V and J ends, which lost 5 bases and 2 bases, there was a span of 21 bases. The CDR3 bases are TGTGCCAGCAGTCCCTCCCCATTCTGGGGGCGGCAAGAGACCCAGTACTTC. As protein: CASSPSPFWGRQETQYF.

This clone showed up just a few times. The J gene is TRBJ2-7, the V gene TRBV21-1. TRBV21-1 is an annotated pseudogene. This CDR3 spans 9 amino acids. The CDR3, as DNA: TGTGCCAGCAGCAAAAGGAAGTACTTC. It codes for CASSKRKYF.

The rearrangement links TRBV29-1 to TRBJ2-7, with TRBD2 as a possible D gene (6 bases). The germline gives CDR1 SQVTM, CDR2 ANQGSEA. V lost 2 bases to trimming and J lost 5 bases, with 19 bases between them. The CDR3 is 15 residues long. Written as DNA, the CDR3 is TGCAGCGTTGAACCCCTAGCGAGTTCGTTAAACGAGCAGTACTTC. Protein sequence: CSVEPLASSLNEQYF.

The V and J genes are TRBV6-1 and TRBJ2-7; D ambiguous. Trimming took off 2 bases at V and 2 bases at J, with 22 bases between the two ends. Germline CDR1 and CDR2: MNHNS and SASEGT. CDR3 length: 18 amino acids. The CDR3 DNA reads TGTGCCAGCAGTGAATCCGCAATTGGCGCGACGGAGACCTACGAGCAGTACTTC. Translation: CASSESAIGATETYEQYF.

CDR3 sequence reads: CASSSNSRGFYLGETQYF. The CDR3 region has the DNA TGTGCCAGCAGCTCGAACTCCAGGGGGTTTTATCTGGGAGAGACCCAGTACTTC. The chain links TRBV7-6 to TRBJ2-5, with TRBD1 matching 7 bases. The V segment lost 4 bases and the J segment 4 bases; nucleotides outside the gene matches: 18. CDR1 is SGHVS and CDR2 is FNYEAQ in the germline V gene. The CDR3 runs to 18 residues. Drawing the rest from reference TRBV7-6 and TRBJ2-5, the complete variable domain is GAGVSQSPRYKVTKRGQDVALRCDPISGHVSLYWYRQALGQGPEFLTYFNYEAQQDKSGLPNDRFSAERPEGSISTLTIQRTEQRDSAMYRCASSSNSRGFYLGETQYFGPGTRLLVL.

The rearrangement links TRBV29-1 to TRBJ1-4, with 7 bases that match TRBD1. The CDR3 consists of 15 residues. Germline V gene data show CDR1 as SQVTM and CDR2 as ANQGSEA. The trim removed 6 bases at V and 8 bases at J, leaving 15 bases unmatched. The CDR3 is CSVATVDRYNEKLFF. CDR3 coding DNA: TGCAGCGTGGCTACCGTGGACAGGTACAACGAAAAACTGTTTTTT.

The CDR3 DNA reads TGTGCCAGCAGCTCTACACGGACAGCTGGAAACACCATATATTTT. It is translated as CASSSTRTAGNTIYF. This chain links TRBV7-2 with TRBJ1-3; D may be TRBD1 (6 bases). The CDR3 runs 15 residues. Per germline, CDR1 SGHTA and CDR2 FQGNSA. Trimming cost V 4 bases and J 2 bases, with 12 bases left between them.

The rearrangement joins TRBV5-1 to TRBJ1-2, with D uncertain. The V gene's germline CDR1 is SGHRS and CDR2 YFSETQ. Trimming stripped 7 bases from V and 2 bases from J, with 12 bases between. The CDR3 sequence is 13 residues long. The CDR3: CASGPAGNYGYTF. The CDR3 DNA sequence: TGCGCCAGCGGGCCCGCGGGGAACTATGGCTACACCTTC. The full variable domain, in which reference TRBV5-1 and TRBJ1-2 provide the parts outside the CDR3, is KAGVTQTPRYLIKTRGQQVTLSCSPISGHRSVSWYQQTPGQGLQFLFEYFSETQRNKGNFPGRFSGRQFSNSRSEMNVSTLELGDSALYLCASGPAGNYGYTFGSGTRLTVV.

V is TRBV29-1 and J is TRBJ2-5; 7 nucleotides line up with TRBD1. The CDR3 is made up of 12 amino acids. Germline V gene lookup returns CDR1 SQVTM and CDR2 ANQGSEA. V lost 5 bases, J lost 3 bases, and 3 bases stayed unmatched. The CDR3 sequence is CSVRDRKETQYF. Here the CDR3 DNA reads TGCAGCGTTAGGGACAGAAAAGAGACCCAGTACTTC.

The V call is TRBV6-7, the J call TRBJ2-7; 7 positions agree with TRBD1. TRBV6-7 is an ORF, and what it does is uncertain. This CDR3 is 12 amino acids long. V shed 10 bases and J 4 bases; nucleotides not matched to a gene: 7. CDR3 loop: CATSGTDYEQYF. The DNA of the CDR3 is TGTGCCACCTCGGGGACAGATTACGAGCAGTACTTC.

The chain combines TRBV28 with TRBJ1-2; 8 positions match TRBD1. From germline, CDR1 is MDHEN and CDR2 SYDVKM. The CDR3 spans 12 residues. Trimming at V came to 4 bases and at J to 8 bases, leaving 3 bases not matched to a gene. The CDR3 protein is CASSSQGGGYTF. DNA for the CDR3: TGTGCCAGCAGTTCACAGGGGGGCGGCTACACCTTC.

This clone was found a few times. This chain joins TRBV5-8 and TRBJ2-2; 9 bases line up with TRBD2. This CDR3 has 16 residues. The trim removed 0 bases at V and 3 bases at J, leaving 3 bases unmatched. Germline loops: CDR1 SGHTS, CDR2 YDEGEE. The DNA of the CDR3 is TGTGCCAGCAGCTTGGCTAGCGGGACTTACACCGGGGAGCTGTTTTTT. Protein product: CASSLASGTYTGELFF.

The genes are TRBV2 and TRBJ2-7; D not resolved. Germline lookup yields CDR1 SNHLY and CDR2 FYNNEI. V was clipped by 8 bases and J by 3 bases, with 17 bases between them. CDR3 length: 14 amino acids. CDR3 region: CASGEQTPRYEQYF. CDR3 coding DNA: TGTGCCAGCGGAGAGCAGACACCCCGCTACGAGCAGTACTTC.

The rearrangement links TRBV5-1 to TRBJ2-5; D possibly corresponds to TRBD1 (6 bases). Trimming cost V 0 bases and J 3 bases, with 9 bases left between them. The CDR3 spans 14 residues. Germline V gives CDR1 SGHRS, CDR2 YFSETQ. The CDR3 region has the DNA TGCGCCAGCAGCTTGGGACAGGTGGAAGAGACCCAGTACTTC. As protein: CASSLGQVEETQYF.